The following is a T cell receptor beta chain sequence with its context. Its antigen is not known. This sample is drawn from a study of T cell responses to AZD1222 COVID-19 vaccine. Study outcomes and limitations: Unmutated variant regions reportedly attract nearly half of all spike-specific TCRs. Spike regions recognized by vaccine-associated CD4 TCRs spanned the protein, led by 160-218 and 743-854. Donors skewed white British and female; clonal diversity was possibly underestimated. Spike-specific TCRs gained breadth and depth after people received two AZD1222 doses.

Sequenced by immunoSEQ multiplex PCR; TCRdb stores in-frame clones only, minus some. Among 75,000 to 90,000 clones listed, more than 90% were seen once. The V end was cut by 0 bases, the J end by 14 bases, with 13 bases between. The CDR3 spans 13 residues. Per germline, CDR1 KGHDR and CDR2 SFDVKD. The rearrangement uses TRBV24-1 and TRBJ2-1; the D gene is possibly TRBD2 (6 bases). The sequencing used peripheral blood, collected 28 days after the second AZD1222 dose. The source is an adult who received the AZD1222 COVID-19 vaccine. Written as DNA, the CDR3 is TGTGCCACCAGTGATTTGGCGGGCGGGAATGAGTTCTTC. As protein: CATSDLAGGNEFF.